Given below is one TCR beta chain in context. Antigen: not known. The sample originates from a study of shared clonotypes between healthy human individuals. The DNA input per sorted-subset replicate PCR was about 190 ng, corresponding to some 27,000 T cell genomes. Method: immunoSEQ multiplex PCR; TCRdb's copy keeps in-frame clones and lacks some. In the table there are some 1,100,000 clones, approximately 80% of which are singletons. General observations from the study: Estimated richness was generally greater in naive than memory subsets. Incompleteness in sorted-subset sequencing, despite large depth, was shown by rarefaction.

Germline CDR1 MNHEY, CDR2 SMNVEV (reference sequence). The CDR3 has 17 amino acids. Unmatched junction bases numbered 10, after V lost 4 bases and J lost 0 bases. The origin of this receptor is a young man in good health. Some clones in this sample may be carry-over from other donors' samples. The sample was memory CD4+ T cells from PBMCs. The subset here: CD45RA-negative fraction. The V gene is TRBV27, the J gene TRBJ1-1; 8 nucleotides align to TRBD1. CDR3 sequence: CASSSSELTGVNTEAFF. Written as DNA, the CDR3 is TGTGCCAGCAGTTCCTCGGAATTGACAGGGGTGAACACTGAAGCTTTCTTT.